Each of the 16 T cell receptor beta chains below was sequenced from the same sample in a study of vaccination and CD4 T cells after COVID-19. Each CDR3 protein gets one entry after TCRdb re-called the PCR reads with MiXCR. The repertoire has tens of thousands of distinct CDR3 sequences, roughly 50% of them found once; the top ten carry about 5.6%. The time point was: late sampling 161 to 241 days after vaccination in a few convalescent patients. The sample consisted of CD4+ T cells from blood, taken about 7 months after SARS-CoV-2 vaccination. The receptor source for this set is a human donor who had recovered from COVID-19.

The chain employs TRBV20-1 and TRBJ2-3; perhaps TRBD2 as D (6 bases). This CDR3 region has 17 residues. The germline V gene has CDR1 DFQATT and CDR2 SNEGSKA (reference sequence). The V gene lost 6 bases and the J gene lost 0 bases, with 22 bases spanning the gap. The CDR3 DNA reads as TGCAGTGCCCGAGGGGTGCGGGGAATCGTAAGCACAGATACGCAGTATTTT. Amino acid sequence: CSARGVRGIVSTDTQYF.

The CDR3 region is CASSLVSLAGGARNTEAFF. The CDR3 DNA is TGTGCCAGCAGCTTAGTGTCGTTGGCAGGGGGCGCGAGGAACACTGAAGCTTTCTTT. This chain joins TRBV7-9 and TRBJ1-1, with TRBD1 matching 8 bases. Germline V gene data show CDR1 as SEHNR and CDR2 as FQNEAQ (reference sequence). The CDR3 is made up of 19 amino acids. Germline trimming cut 1 base from V and 1 base from J; bases unmatched to any gene: 14.

CDR3 sequence: CASSPRSSSSTDTQYF. For the CDR3, the DNA is TGTGCCAGCAGCCCACGCTCGTCCAGCAGCACAGATACGCAGTATTTT. J is TRBJ2-3 and V is TRBV7-9; no reliable D call. Trimming took 5 bases from V and 0 from J, leaving 15 bases between them. Germline CDR1 reads SEHNR; CDR2 reads FQNEAQ (reference sequence). The CDR3 length is 16 residues.

The chain has TRBV27 and TRBJ1-1; possible D gene TRBD1, 6 bases. With 6 bases removed from V and 10 bases from J, the gap between germline ends came to 15 bases. This CDR3 contains 12 residues. Germline CDR1 MNHEY, CDR2 SMNVEV (reference sequence). The CDR3 protein is CASRGSGRGAFF. CDR3 coding DNA: TGTGCCAGCAGGGGGAGCGGCAGGGGAGCTTTCTTT.

This clonotype was detected a few times. V and J are TRBV20-1 and TRBJ2-3; D ambiguous. Germline V CDR1 and CDR2: DFQATT, SNEGSKA (reference sequence). The V and J ends lost 8 bases and 2 bases respectively, with 14 bases between them. This CDR3 has 13 residues. Written as DNA, the CDR3 is TGCAGTCCCCCGGGTCTATTCACAGATACGCAGTATTTT. This translates into CSPPGLFTDTQYF.

V usage is TRBV19 and J usage is TRBJ1-5; 7 nucleotides agree with TRBD1. This CDR3 is 14 amino acids long. V shed 10 bases, J shed 2 bases, and the junction held 8 bases outside the gene matches. Germline V gene data show CDR1 as LNHDA and CDR2 as SQIVND (reference sequence). CDR3 loop: CATRDRVRNQPQHF. The CDR3 DNA follows: TGTGCCACCCGAGACAGGGTACGCAATCAGCCCCAGCATTTT.

DNA of the CDR3: TGTGCCAGCAGTGACCGGGACAAGGGTTTCGATGAGCAGTTCTTC. Protein sequence: CASSDRDKGFDEQFF. This sequence joins TRBV27 and TRBJ2-1, with a possible D match to TRBD1 (6 bases). The CDR3 loop spans 15 amino acids. Trimming took 5 bases from V and 8 from J, leaving 19 bases between them. Germline assignment: CDR1 MNHEY and CDR2 SMNVEV (reference sequence).

The chain uses TRBV6-5 and TRBJ1-6, with TRBD1 matching 10 bases. Losses at the gene ends were 2 bases for V and 2 bases for J; bases not matched to a gene: 12. The CDR3 is 20 residues long. Per the germline V gene, CDR1 is MNHEY and CDR2 is SVGAGI. CDR3 in DNA: TGTGCCAGCAGTTACCCCGCCCGGGACAGGGGTATTGCCTATAATTCACCCCTCCACTTT. This encodes CASSYPARDRGIAYNSPLHF.

V usage is TRBV28 and J usage is TRBJ2-7, with a possible D match to TRBD2 (6 bases). V was clipped by 0 bases and J by 7 bases, with 19 bases between them. Germline CDR1 is MDHEN and CDR2 is SYDVKM. This CDR3 has 16 residues. CDR3 nucleotides: TGTGCCAGCAGTTTATGGGGGTGGGGCCAGGGAGGTGAGCAGTACTTC. As protein: CASSLWGWGQGGEQYF.

This clonotype was found a few times. This chain joins TRBV27 and TRBJ2-7, with a weak D call TRBD2 (5 bases). The CDR3 contains 13 residues. Germline V gives CDR1 MNHEY, CDR2 SMNVEV (reference sequence). V was clipped by 3 bases and J by 3 bases, with 9 bases between them. The CDR3 reads CASSLRAYYEQYF. CDR3 DNA: TGTGCCAGCAGTTTGAGGGCCTACTACGAGCAGTACTTC.

This clonotype showed up just a few times. The chain employs TRBV27 and TRBJ2-3, with TRBD2 identical over 7 bases. The CDR3 consists of 13 residues. CDR1 is MNHEY and CDR2 is SMNVEV in the germline V gene (reference sequence). V lost 4 bases to trimming and J lost 4 bases; unmatched junction nucleotides: 2. In nucleotides, the CDR3 is TGTGCCAGCAGTTGGGAGGGTCCAGATACGCAGTATTTT. It is translated as CASSWEGPDTQYF.

This clonotype appeared a few times. The gene calls are TRBV6-2 or TRBV6-3 and TRBJ1-2; D is unclear. V lost 6 bases, J lost 0 bases, and 14 bases lay in between. The CDR3 loop spans 15 amino acids. Per the germline V gene, CDR1 is MNHEY and CDR2 is SVGEGT. The CDR3 coding sequence is TGTGCCAGCAGCCTCGGGCGCCTCGCTAACTATGGCTACACCTTC. It codes for CASSLGRLANYGYTF.

V is TRBV25-1 and J is TRBJ2-5; TRBD1 might be the D (5 bases). Germline V CDR1 and CDR2: MGHDK, SYGVNS. This CDR3 is built from 13 residues. The V end was cut by 3 bases, the J end by 5 bases, with 10 bases between. The CDR3 loop is CASSEAGRETQYF. CDR3 DNA: TGTGCCAGCAGTGAGGCAGGGCGGGAGACCCAGTACTTC.

The rearrangement links TRBV20-1 to TRBJ2-3; perhaps TRBD2 as D (5 bases). The length of the CDR3 is 13 residues. V was trimmed by 6 bases and J by 1 base, leaving 11 bases between them. CDR1 is DFQATT and CDR2 is SNEGSKA in the germline V gene (reference sequence). The chain's CDR3 is CSAPEEGTDTQYF. The DNA for the CDR3 is TGCAGTGCACCGGAGGAGGGCACAGATACGCAGTATTTT.

The chain employs TRBV20-1 and TRBJ2-7; TRBD2 agrees at 7 bases. Germline values: CDR1 DFQATT, CDR2 SNEGSKA (reference sequence). The CDR3 is 15 residues long. Unmatched junction bases numbered 9, after V lost 1 base and J lost 3 bases. In DNA, the CDR3 is TGCAGTGCTAGAGCATCGCGGGAGAGGGGCTACGAGCAGTACTTC. This sequence encodes CSARASRERGYEQYF.

The gene calls are TRBV12-3 or TRBV12-4 and TRBJ1-5, with 8 bases aligning to TRBD1. This CDR3 is built from 14 residues. V was clipped by 6 bases and J by 3 bases; unmatched bases: 4. CDR3 DNA: TGTGCCAGCAGAGCGGGACAGGACAATCAGCCCCAGCATTTT. Its protein product is CASRAGQDNQPQHF.